Listed below are T cell receptor beta chains from one sample, sequenced in a study of control samples from healthy donors and cancer patients. Clones were sequenced by immunoSEQ multiplex PCR, and TCRdb holds only the in-frame ones, with some missing. The table includes about 82,000 clones, approximately 94% detected once. Source material: blood. Source of these receptors: a woman under 30 in good health. Both conserved end residues are part of each CDR3. A D gene is named only where the DNA matches it firmly. Clone size is shown for a subset of rows, as once, few, many or a class of expanded clone.

v_gene	j_gene	d_gene	abundance	CDR3nt	CDR3aa
TRBV28	TRBJ2-4	.	.	TGTGCCAGCAGTTTGATACGCCTAGCCAAGAACATTCAGTACTTC	CASSLIRLAKNIQYF
TRBV7-8	TRBJ2-7	.	once	TGTGCCAGCAGCTACGACAGCTCCTACGAGCAGTACTTC	CASSYDSSYEQYF
TRBV12-3/TRBV12-4	TRBJ1-6	TRBD1	.	TGTGCCAGCGGGGACAGGGAATCTTCACCCCTCCACTTT	CASGDRESSPLHF
TRBV7-6	TRBJ2-5	.	.	TGTGCCAGCAGCCTAGCCAGCGCTAGAACGTTACGGGAGACCCAGTACTTC	CASSLASARTLRETQYF
TRBV14	TRBJ2-2	TRBD1	few	TGTGCCAGCAGCGTGGGACAGGGGAATATCGGGGAGCTGTTTTTT	CASSVGQGNIGELFF
TRBV5-1	TRBJ2-1	TRBD1	.	TGCGCCAGCAGCTTGGACAGGGGGGCCTACAATGAGCAGTTCTTC	CASSLDRGAYNEQFF
TRBV7-8	TRBJ2-7	TRBD1	.	TGTGCCAGCAGCATATTTAACGGAGGACAGGGGGCCTACGAGCAGTACTTC	CASSIFNGGQGAYEQYF
TRBV2	TRBJ2-7	.	.	TGTGCCAGCAGGAAGGTCGGCAGGGTCTACGAGCAGTACTTC	CASRKVGRVYEQYF
TRBV6-5	TRBJ1-5	.	.	TGTGCCAGCACCGGGGGCGCAGAGAGATATCAGCCCCAGCATTTT	CASTGGAERYQPQHF
TRBV4-2	TRBJ2-7	.	.	TGTGCCAGCAGCCAAGATGTGGAGAACCTCTCCGAGCAGTACTTC	CASSQDVENLSEQYF
TRBV11-3	TRBJ2-2	TRBD1	once	TGTGCCAGCAGCTTAGATGACAGGGGAGGCACCGGGGAGCTGTTTTTT	CASSLDDRGGTGELFF
TRBV9	TRBJ1-3	.	.	TGTGCCAGCAGCGTAGGAGCGACCTCTGGAAACACCATATATTTT	CASSVGATSGNTIYF
TRBV19	TRBJ2-1	.	once	TGTGCCAGTAGTATAAATCCCGGGGTGTACAATGAGCAGTTCTTC	CASSINPGVYNEQFF
TRBV7-2	TRBJ2-6	TRBD2	.	TGTGCCAGGCGCCATTATAGCGGGGTCCCGTCGGGGGCCAACGTCCTGACTTTC	CARRHYSGVPSGANVLTF
TRBV29-1	TRBJ2-7	TRBD2	.	TGCAGCGCGGGGGGAGGCGGGGAGCAGTACTTC	CSAGGGGEQYF
TRBV19	TRBJ1-5	.	.	TGTGCCAGTAGTATAGGGGTCAATCAGCCCCAGCATTTT	CASSIGVNQPQHF
TRBV10-3	TRBJ1-2	.	.	TGTGCCATGTCAGGGTTCATCGAGGATGGCTACACCTTC	CAMSGFIEDGYTF
TRBV18	TRBJ1-2	.	.	TGTGCCAGCTCACCTCCGACAGAGCTTAACCATGGCTACACCTTC	CASSPPTELNHGYTF
TRBV7-9	TRBJ2-1	TRBD2	.	TGTGCCAGCAGCCCTGGACTAGCGGGAGGGCCCCTCGAAAATGAGCAGTTCTTC	CASSPGLAGGPLENEQFF
TRBV27	TRBJ2-1	TRBD2	.	TGTGCCAGCAGTTTAGCGGGGGCCTACAATGAGCAGTTCTTC	CASSLAGAYNEQFF
TRBV3-1/TRBV3-2	TRBJ1-4	.	.	TGTGCCAGCAGCCAATCGGTTGGGACCGGAGGCGAAAAACTGTTTTTT	CASSQSVGTGGEKLFF
TRBV6-1	TRBJ2-6	TRBD2	.	TGTGCCAGCAGTGTCCAAGCGGGATCCTCTGGGGCCAACGTCCTGACTTTC	CASSVQAGSSGANVLTF
TRBV28	TRBJ1-1	TRBD1	.	TGTGCCAGCAGTCCCGGACAGGGGGATTACACTGAAGCTTTCTTT	CASSPGQGDYTEAFF
TRBV5-1	TRBJ2-2	TRBD2	.	TGCGCCAGCTTTACTAGCGGGGAGCTAGCGAACACCGGGGAGCTGTTTTTT	CASFTSGELANTGELFF
TRBV20-1	TRBJ2-6	.	.	TGCAGTGCTAGTTTCCGGACGCCGGGGGCCAACGTCCTGACTTTC	CSASFRTPGANVLTF
TRBV7-8	TRBJ2-3	TRBD2	.	TGTGCCAGCAGCTTAGCGGGGGGGAGATTTAGCACAGATACGCAGTATTTT	CASSLAGGRFSTDTQYF
TRBV15	TRBJ1-1	.	.	TGTGCCACCAGCAGAGATCTGGCCGGGAGCACTGAAGCTTTCTTT	CATSRDLAGSTEAFF
TRBV7-3	TRBJ1-4	.	.	TGTGCCAGCAGCTTAACCGGTGGATTCGAAAAACTGTTTTTT	CASSLTGGFEKLFF
TRBV5-1	TRBJ2-5	.	.	TGCGCCAGCAGCTTGACTCCCCAAGAGACCCAGTACTTC	CASSLTPQETQYF
TRBV7-9	TRBJ1-6	.	.	TGTGCCAGCAGCTTACAGAATTCACCCCTCCACTTT	CASSLQNSPLHF
TRBV4-1	TRBJ1-2	.	.	TGCGCCAGCCGACCTAACCAGAGTGGACAGTCCTATGGCTACACCTTC	CASRPNQSGQSYGYTF
TRBV28	TRBJ2-7	TRBD2	.	TGTGCCAGCAGTTTGGCTAGCGGGATTCTCTACGAGCAGTACTTC	CASSLASGILYEQYF
TRBV2	TRBJ2-5	TRBD1	.	TGTGCCAGCAGAAACCAGGGGGCACTGCTGGAGACCCAGTACTTC	CASRNQGALLETQYF
TRBV9	TRBJ2-1	.	.	TGTGCCAGCAGCGGGGCCCATCGGCGGGACAATGAGCAGTTCTTC	CASSGAHRRDNEQFF
TRBV2	TRBJ1-5	.	.	TGTGCCAGCAGTCCACAGGATACAGGCCCCCAGCATTTT	CASSPQDTGPQHF
TRBV15	TRBJ2-1	.	.	TGTGCCACCAGCAGAGATCTGGGGCAGCCCAATGAGCAGTTCTTC	CATSRDLGQPNEQFF
TRBV28	TRBJ2-7	.	.	TGTGCCAGCAGTATCCTACCGGACAAAGCCTACGAGCAGTACTTC	CASSILPDKAYEQYF
TRBV4-1	TRBJ2-1	.	.	TGCGCCAGCAGCCAAGTAAAGGGGGGACTGCGTTTGATCAGTGAGCAGTTCTTC	CASSQVKGGLRLISEQFF
TRBV28	TRBJ1-5	TRBD1	.	TGTGCCAGCAGTCCACAGGGGGCAGGTGTGGGCAATCAGCCCCAGCATTTT	CASSPQGAGVGNQPQHF
TRBV10-3	TRBJ1-1	TRBD1	.	TGTGCCACCTCGGGACAGCCAACGAACACTGAAGCTTTCTTT	CATSGQPTNTEAFF
TRBV2	TRBJ2-7	TRBD2	.	TGTGCCAGCAGTGAGACTAGCGGGTGGGTCTACGAGCAGTACTTC	CASSETSGWVYEQYF
TRBV5-1	TRBJ1-1	.	.	TGCGCCAGCAGCTTGCCGGGAGCTCAGAACACTGAAGCTTTCTTT	CASSLPGAQNTEAFF
TRBV9	TRBJ2-1	TRBD1	once	TGTGCCAGCAGCGTCACAGGGGCTCGACAAAACAATGAGCAGTTCTTC	CASSVTGARQNNEQFF
TRBV27	TRBJ2-7	TRBD1	.	TGTGCCACCCGGGACAGGCTGTTCTACGAGCAGTACTTC	CATRDRLFYEQYF
TRBV21-1	TRBJ1-1	.	.	TGTGCCAGCAGCAAAGCCCCGCGGGAGGGGAACACTGAAGCTTTCTTT	CASSKAPREGNTEAFF
TRBV27	TRBJ2-3	.	.	TGTGCCAGCAGTTTAGAGACAGCCCAAGGATATACAGATACGCAGTATTTT	CASSLETAQGYTDTQYF
TRBV27	TRBJ2-2	.	.	TGTGCCAGCAGTCGGCACACCGGGGAGCTGTTTTTT	CASSRHTGELFF
TRBV6-6	TRBJ2-7	.	.	TGTGCCAGCAGCCGCGGGCCAGCAGACTACGAGCAGTACTTC	CASSRGPADYEQYF
TRBV28	TRBJ2-7	.	.	TGTGCCAGCAGGGGAGAGAACTACGAGCAGTACTTC	CASRGENYEQYF
TRBV11-2	TRBJ2-7	TRBD1	.	TGTGCCAGCAGCTTTCAGGGACAGGCCGGGGGATACGCCTACTTC	CASSFQGQAGGYAYF
TRBV7-9	TRBJ1-2	.	.	TGTGCCAGCAGCTTAGGGGGGGTGAACTATGGCTACACCTTC	CASSLGGVNYGYTF
TRBV28	TRBJ1-2	.	.	TGTGCCAGCAGGAGTAGCTATGGCTACACCTTC	CASRSSYGYTF
TRBV5-4	TRBJ1-3	TRBD1	.	TGTGCCAGCAGCACGGGACAGGGTGGGAGAAACACCATATATTTT	CASSTGQGGRNTIYF
TRBV7-3	TRBJ2-6	.	.	TGTGCCAGCAGCTTACTCGGGACTCTGACTGGGGCCAACGTCCTGACTTTC	CASSLLGTLTGANVLTF
TRBV2	TRBJ1-1	.	few	TGTGCCAGCAGTCGACAGGACACTGAAGCTTTCTTT	CASSRQDTEAFF
TRBV5-4	TRBJ2-1	.	.	TGTGCCAGCAGCTTGGGTGAGCAGTTCTTC	CASSLGEQFF